What follows describes a single T cell receptor (beta chain). The V and J ends lost 1 base and 5 bases respectively, with 16 bases between them. Germline V gene sequence: CDR1 SGHRS, CDR2 YFSETQ. This CDR3 has 16 residues. The entry originates in a study of blood T cell repertoires in COVID-19. Across the whole study: T cells, B-cell-depleted T cells, or PBMCs supplied cDNA or gDNA.

It was during active infection that Seattle patients were enrolled and then longitudinally followed. The protocol was immunoSEQ multiplex PCR, while the TCRdb copy is restricted to in-frame clones and leaves out a portion. Among around 340,000 clones, more than 70% were seen once, and the ten largest hold 3.9%. Material for sequencing was peripheral blood. The clonotype originates from a woman aged 60-70 years with COVID-19, enrolled during active disease. The chain is built from TRBV5-1 and TRBJ2-1, with D possibly being TRBD1 (5 bases). Here the CDR3 reads CASSLYRGGHDNEQFF. In DNA form, the CDR3 reads TGCGCCAGCAGCTTGTATAGGGGTGGGCACGACAATGAGCAGTTCTTC.